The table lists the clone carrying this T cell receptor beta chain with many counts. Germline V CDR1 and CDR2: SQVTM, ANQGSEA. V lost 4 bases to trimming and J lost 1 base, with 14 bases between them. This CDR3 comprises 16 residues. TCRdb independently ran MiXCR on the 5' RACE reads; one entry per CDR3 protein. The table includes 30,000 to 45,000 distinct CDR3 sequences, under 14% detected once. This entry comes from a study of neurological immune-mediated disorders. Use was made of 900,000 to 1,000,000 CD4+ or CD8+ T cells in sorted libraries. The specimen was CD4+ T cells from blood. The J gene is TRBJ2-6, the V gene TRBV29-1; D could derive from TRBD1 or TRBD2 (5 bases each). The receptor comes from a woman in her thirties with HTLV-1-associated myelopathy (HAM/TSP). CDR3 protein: CSVGRGPPSGANVLTF. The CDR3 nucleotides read TGCAGCGTTGGACGGGGACCGCCTTCTGGGGCCAACGTCCTGACTTTC.